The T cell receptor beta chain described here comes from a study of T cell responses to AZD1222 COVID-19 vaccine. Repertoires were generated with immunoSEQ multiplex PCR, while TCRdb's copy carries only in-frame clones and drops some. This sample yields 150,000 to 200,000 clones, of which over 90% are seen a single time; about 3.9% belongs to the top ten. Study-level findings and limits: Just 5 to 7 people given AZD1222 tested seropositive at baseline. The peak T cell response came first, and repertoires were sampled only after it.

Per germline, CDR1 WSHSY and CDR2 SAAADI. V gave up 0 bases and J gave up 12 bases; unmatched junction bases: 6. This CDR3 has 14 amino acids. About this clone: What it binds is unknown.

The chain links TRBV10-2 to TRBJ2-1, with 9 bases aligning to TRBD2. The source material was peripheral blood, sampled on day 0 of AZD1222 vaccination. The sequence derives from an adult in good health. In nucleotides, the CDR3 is TGCGCCAGCAGTGAGTCGACTAGCGGACCTTGGCAGTTCTTC. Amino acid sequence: CASSESTSGPWQFF.